Shown below are 3 T cell receptor beta chains from a single sample sequenced in a study of early T cells in non-severe SARS-CoV-2 infection. MiXCR was run by TCRdb on the 5' RACE reads, yielding one entry per CDR3 protein. The sample has 65,000 to 85,000 distinct CDR3 sequences; more than 9% are singletons. Source material: whole blood. Receptors originate from an adult who was a healthcare worker with PCR-confirmed SARS-CoV-2 infection or an uninfected control (not recorded which).

This clonotype turned up a few times. This chain uses TRBV20-1 with TRBJ1-1; no reliable D call. V lost 0 bases to trimming and J lost 0 bases, with 11 bases between them. CDR1 and CDR2 (germline): DFQATT, SNEGSKA (reference sequence). The CDR3 length is 15 residues. The CDR3 DNA is TGCAGTGCTAGAGATGCTCAACTTTTGAACACTGAAGCTTTCTTT. This codes for CSARDAQLLNTEAFF.

This clonotype came up many times. The chain is built from TRBV14 and TRBJ2-7; D gene uncertain. V gave up 2 bases and J gave up 4 bases, with 9 bases separating them. This CDR3 is built from 13 residues. Germline CDR1 and CDR2: SGHDN and FVKESK. The CDR3 nucleotides are TGTGCCAGCAGCCAATATGGTGGGTACGAGCAGTACTTC. Its translation: CASSQYGGYEQYF.

DNA of the CDR3: TGTGCCAGCAGCCGGGGCGCGTCTGAAGCTTTCTTT. Protein product: CASSRGASEAFF. The chain couples TRBV3-1 to TRBJ1-1; tentatively, D is TRBD1 (5 bases). The V gene's germline CDR1 is LGHDT and CDR2 YNNKEL (reference sequence). V lost 4 bases to trimming and J lost 6 bases, with 9 bases between them. The CDR3 covers 12 residues.